The rows below give T cell receptor beta chains drawn from one sample of a study of OX40 agonist ivuxolimab in advanced cancers. Generated by immunoSEQ multiplex PCR, the TCRdb table keeps only in-frame clones and is missing some. The sample holds roughly 25,000 clones, around four fifths seen once. Source: CD4+ or CD8+ T cells sorted from blood, taken in a trial of the OX40 agonist ivuxolimab. The receptors originated from an adult with an advanced solid tumor such as melanoma, head and neck, liver or kidney cancer. Each CDR3 is given with its conserved first and last residue. Fields, in order: J gene, D gene, clone size, V gene, CDR3 protein, CDR3 DNA. A D gene is named only where the DNA matches it firmly. Clone size is shown for a subset of rows, as once, few, many or a class of expanded clone.

TRBJ2-1	.	.	TRBV28	CASSLSGTYNEQFF	TGTGCCAGCAGTTTGTCAGGGACCTACAATGAGCAGTTCTTC
TRBJ2-2	.	.	TRBV9	CASSVVVTGELFF	TGTGCCAGCAGCGTAGTGGTCACCGGGGAGCTGTTTTTT
TRBJ2-7	.	.	TRBV30	CAWGSARAYEQYF	TGTGCCTGGGGTAGCGCCCGGGCCTACGAGCAGTACTTC
TRBJ2-7	.	.	TRBV7-8	CASSLSGYSYEQYF	TGTGCCAGCAGCTTATCAGGGTACTCCTACGAGCAGTACTTC
TRBJ2-7	.	few	TRBV7-9	CASSLAAADASYEQYF	TGTGCCAGCAGCTTAGCGGCGGCCGATGCGTCCTACGAGCAGTACTTC
TRBJ1-5	TRBD1	once	TRBV7-2	CASSFIRDREGQPQHF	TGTGCCAGCAGCTTTATCCGGGACAGGGAAGGTCAGCCCCAGCATTTT
TRBJ1-2	.	.	TRBV14	CASSRAGNPYGYTF	TGTGCCAGCAGTAGGGCAGGGAATCCCTATGGCTACACCTTC
TRBJ2-6	.	once	TRBV11-3	CASSPGSDRDSGANVLTF	TGTGCCAGCAGCCCCGGGAGCGACAGGGACTCTGGGGCCAACGTCCTGACTTTC
TRBJ2-2	TRBD1	few	TRBV11-3	CASSLQGAAGELFF	TGTGCCAGCAGCTTACAGGGGGCTGCCGGGGAGCTGTTTTTT
TRBJ2-7	.	.	TRBV6-5	CASSYSLLGSYEQYF	TGTGCCAGCAGTTACTCTCTCCTAGGTTCCTACGAGCAGTACTTC
TRBJ2-7	.	.	TRBV4-3	CASSQDRQAYEQYF	TGCGCCAGCAGCCAAGATCGTCAGGCCTACGAGCAGTACTTC
TRBJ2-2	.	.	TRBV6-6	CALQQGANTGELFF	TGTGCCTTACAGCAGGGAGCGAACACCGGGGAGCTGTTTTTT
TRBJ2-7	.	.	TRBV6-7	CASSYEVAQNEQYF	TGTGCCAGCAGTTACGAGGTCGCCCAGAACGAGCAGTACTTC
TRBJ2-7	TRBD1	once	TRBV6-6	CASRSPGTGSYEQYF	TGTGCCAGCAGGTCACCCGGGACAGGGAGCTACGAGCAGTACTTC
TRBJ1-1	.	.	TRBV2	CASSERSEAFF	TGTGCCAGCAGTGAGAGGTCTGAAGCTTTCTTT
TRBJ2-7	TRBD1	.	TRBV7-9	CASSSWTGTYEQYF	TGTGCCAGCAGCTCTTGGACAGGGACCTACGAGCAGTACTTC
TRBJ2-7	TRBD1	.	TRBV6-5	CASRRGTGLAEQYF	TGTGCCAGCAGGCGCGGGACAGGGTTAGCCGAGCAGTACTTC
TRBJ2-3	TRBD2	.	TRBV30	CAWRRTSGSTDTQYF	TGTGCCTGGAGGCGGACTAGCGGGAGCACAGATACGCAGTATTTT
TRBJ2-5	.	.	TRBV6-1	CASSDGPNGGLRHQETQYF	TGTGCCAGCAGTGATGGTCCAAATGGAGGGTTGCGCCACCAAGAGACCCAGTACTTC
TRBJ1-5	.	.	TRBV7-2	CASSGTYSNQPQHF	TGTGCCAGCAGTGGGACATATAGCAATCAGCCCCAGCATTTT
TRBJ2-2	TRBD2	.	TRBV30	CACPGTSVTGELFF	TGTGCCTGCCCCGGGACTAGCGTAACCGGGGAGCTGTTTTTT
TRBJ2-2	.	.	TRBV7-9	CASSLGVNTGELFF	TGTGCCAGCAGCTTAGGGGTAAACACCGGGGAGCTGTTTTTT
TRBJ1-1	.	.	TRBV7-9	CASSFEWGAFF	TGTGCCAGCAGCTTTGAGTGGGGAGCTTTCTTT
TRBJ2-2	.	.	TRBV9	CASSTRAGELFF	TGTGCCAGCAGCACCCGAGCCGGGGAGCTGTTTTTT
TRBJ2-7	.	.	TRBV18	CASSPNTAHEQYF	TGTGCCAGCTCCCCGAACACCGCCCACGAGCAGTACTTC
TRBJ1-5	.	.	TRBV7-2	CASSLTGNSNQPQHF	TGTGCCAGCAGCCTCACCGGGAACAGCAATCAGCCCCAGCATTTT
TRBJ1-2	TRBD1	.	TRBV6-6	CASALQGTYGYTF	TGTGCCAGCGCCCTACAGGGGACCTATGGCTACACCTTC
TRBJ2-7	.	.	TRBV5-1	CASSLEGGLPSNYEQYF	TGCGCCAGCAGCTTGGAAGGAGGTCTCCCCTCCAATTACGAGCAGTACTTC
TRBJ1-1	TRBD1	.	TRBV27	CASRRMGTGTSEAFF	TGTGCCAGCCGTAGAATGGGGACAGGGACATCTGAAGCTTTCTTT
TRBJ1-1	TRBD1	.	TRBV29-1	CSVVDRLKNTEAFF	TGCAGCGTCGTGGACAGGCTTAAAAACACTGAAGCTTTCTTT
TRBJ2-7	TRBD1	once	TRBV23-1	CASSQSPRQGTYEQYF	TGCGCCAGCAGTCAATCCCCTCGACAGGGAACCTACGAGCAGTACTTC
TRBJ1-5	TRBD1	.	TRBV5-6	CASSRTGGGRRKNQPQHF	TGTGCCAGCAGCAGGACAGGGGGCGGAAGGAGAAAAAATCAGCCCCAGCATTTT
TRBJ2-2	.	.	TRBV4-3	CASSHSKLTGELFF	TGCGCCAGCAGCCATTCCAAACTGACCGGGGAGCTGTTTTTT
TRBJ1-2	.	few	TRBV27	CASSKEGNYGYTF	TGTGCCAGCAGTAAAGAGGGAAACTATGGCTACACCTTC
TRBJ2-1	TRBD2	.	TRBV6-4	CASRTISGSNEQFF	TGTGCCAGCAGGACTATTAGCGGGAGCAATGAGCAGTTCTTC
TRBJ2-7	.	few	TRBV6-5	CASTPRKADSYEQYF	TGTGCCAGCACCCCTAGGAAAGCGGATTCCTACGAGCAGTACTTC
TRBJ1-5	.	.	TRBV4-3	CASSQGLDQPQHF	TGCGCCAGCAGCCAAGGCCTCGATCAGCCCCAGCATTTT
TRBJ2-5	.	.	TRBV1	CTSSQPSGGEETQYF	TGCACCAGCAGCCAACCCTCGGGAGGGGAGGAGACCCAGTACTTC
TRBJ1-1	.	once	TRBV19	CASSIGVQVRNTEAFF	TGTGCCAGTAGTATAGGTGTACAGGTCCGGAACACTGAAGCTTTCTTT
TRBJ2-3	.	few	TRBV14	CASSQSPRDTQYF	TGTGCCAGCAGCCAATCCCCCCGGGATACGCAGTATTTT
TRBJ2-1	.	.	TRBV5-1	CASSLAPSSYNEQFF	TGCGCCAGCAGCTTGGCCCCGAGCTCCTACAATGAGCAGTTCTTC
TRBJ1-1	.	.	TRBV11-2	CASSLRPGVNTEAFF	TGTGCCAGCAGCTTACGGCCAGGAGTGAACACTGAAGCTTTCTTT
TRBJ2-7	.	.	TRBV6-6	CASSGGTHGYF	TGTGCCAGCAGTGGCGGGACTCATGGGTACTTC
TRBJ1-5	.	.	TRBV4-3	CASSQEWGGSQPQHF	TGCGCCAGCAGCCAAGAATGGGGCGGGAGTCAGCCCCAGCATTTT
TRBJ2-1	TRBD2	.	TRBV6-1	CASSELRLAGVSIF	TGTGCCAGCAGTGAATTGAGACTAGCGGGAGTATCAATCTTC